This TCR beta chain stems from a study of beta chain features in type 1 diabetes. At the level of the study: The patient and healthy donor groups were comparable for age, gender and cell yields. Study-level results: Whatever favoring of shorter templates PCR might show would apply equally to patients and controls.

Turning to this clone: The antigen is not known.

The authors reverse transcribed all of the isolated RNA, so sequencing captured expressed TCRB transcripts. TCRdb keeps only in-frame clones here, not all; method: immunoSEQ multiplex PCR. The sample yields about 320,000 clones, 12% to 15% seen once. CDR1 and CDR2 (germline): SGHRS, YFSETQ. The germline V and J ends were trimmed by 4 bases and 1 base, with 11 bases remaining between them. The CDR3 runs 15 residues. CD4+ naive, central memory, regulatory and stem cell-like memory subsets were isolated by sorting on CD45RO/CCR7/CD25/CD127/CD95/CD27. The V and J genes are TRBV5-1 and TRBJ2-2; TRBD2 is a possible D gene (5 bases). Sequenced material: central memory CD4+ T cells from blood. This TCR came from a young man in good health. CDR3 nucleotide sequence: TGCGCCAGCAGCCACGCAAGCGGGAACACCGGGGAGCTGTTTTTT. Residues: CASSHASGNTGELFF.